A selection of T cell receptor beta chains follows, all from one sample in a study of response to subunit inactivated influenza vaccine. Via MiXCR, TCRdb re-called the RT-PCR reads, giving one row per CDR3 protein. The sample holds about 180,000 distinct CDR3 sequences, about a tenth seen once. Sequencing used non-naive T cells sorted from PBMCs, obtained on the day of vaccination. The receptors here all came from a man between 50 and 59 years old who received an inactivated influenza vaccine. Each CDR3 is given without its conserved first and last residue. Each record gives: CDR3 length, J gene, V gene, CDR3 protein.

cdr3_length: 10; j_call: TRBJ2-1; v_call: TRBV3-1; cdr3_aa: ASSHERGSQF
cdr3_length: 12; j_call: TRBJ2-3; v_call: TRBV6-1; cdr3_aa: ASRTGVLGDTQY
cdr3_length: 11; j_call: TRBJ1-2; v_call: TRBV4-3; cdr3_aa: ASSQGPLYGYT
cdr3_length: 11; j_call: TRBJ2-1; v_call: TRBV30; cdr3_aa: ACSTMTYNEQF
cdr3_length: 11; j_call: TRBJ2-1; v_call: TRBV6-1; cdr3_aa: ASSSGLGGKQF
cdr3_length: 11; j_call: TRBJ2-3; v_call: TRBV7-9; cdr3_aa: ASSQSVTDTQY
cdr3_length: 12; j_call: TRBJ2-3; v_call: TRBV2; cdr3_aa: ASSLHGARGTQY
cdr3_length: 12; j_call: TRBJ2-7; v_call: TRBV28; cdr3_aa: ASRLTTSSYEQY
cdr3_length: 12; j_call: TRBJ2-3; v_call: TRBV5-1; cdr3_aa: ASRLDGSQDTQY
cdr3_length: 12; j_call: TRBJ2-7; v_call: TRBV3-1; cdr3_aa: ASSQEGIIYEQY
cdr3_length: 13; j_call: TRBJ2-1; v_call: TRBV30; cdr3_aa: AWSKVNRGYNEQF
cdr3_length: 12; j_call: TRBJ1-1; v_call: TRBV7-8; cdr3_aa: ASSLPGGGTEAF
cdr3_length: 15; j_call: TRBJ2-5; v_call: TRBV6-5; cdr3_aa: ASRAGTGVHKKETQY
cdr3_length: 18; j_call: TRBJ2-2; v_call: TRBV12-3/TRBV12-4; cdr3_aa: ASSSVFGTGGSTNTGELF